Listed below are T cell receptor beta chains from one sample, sequenced in a study of control samples from healthy donors and cancer patients. Clones were read by immunoSEQ multiplex PCR, and TCRdb kept only the in-frame ones, dropping some. The table includes 140,000 to 150,000 clones, roughly 90% detected once. Sequencing was performed on blood. The origin of the receptors is a young man in good health. Both conserved end residues are part of each CDR3. The order of the fields is clone size, D gene, V gene, J gene, CDR3 DNA, CDR3 protein. The D gene is left open where the match is weak. The size of a clone is reported for some rows only, either as once, few or many, or as a class for expanded clones.

size: .
D: .
V: TRBV5-4
J: TRBJ2-5
DNA: TGTGCCAGCAGCTTAAACAACAGGCGAGAGACCCAGTACTTC
CDR3: CASSLNNRRETQYF

size: .
D: .
V: TRBV7-2
J: TRBJ2-7
DNA: TGTGCCAGCAGCCCACTCGGGTCAGCCTACGAGCAGTACTTC
CDR3: CASSPLGSAYEQYF

size: .
D: .
V: TRBV19
J: TRBJ1-2
DNA: TGTGCCAGTAGTATCGGACAGTGGTACACCTTC
CDR3: CASSIGQWYTF

size: .
D: TRBD2
V: TRBV6-1
J: TRBJ2-2
DNA: TGTGCCAGCAGTGAAGCACTAGCGGGGGGGGCGAACACCGGGGAGCTGTTTTTT
CDR3: CASSEALAGGANTGELFF

size: .
D: .
V: TRBV24-1
J: TRBJ2-2
DNA: TGTGCCACCAGTGATTTAGGCAGGGGAAACACCGGGGAGCTGTTTTTT
CDR3: CATSDLGRGNTGELFF

size: .
D: .
V: TRBV5-1
J: TRBJ2-1
DNA: TGCGCCAGCAGCTTGGTAGGTTGGAATGAGCAGTTCTTC
CDR3: CASSLVGWNEQFF

size: once
D: .
V: TRBV7-8
J: TRBJ2-3
DNA: TGTGCCAGCAGCTTATCTAGCGGCACAGATACGCAGTATTTT
CDR3: CASSLSSGTDTQYF

size: once
D: .
V: TRBV5-6
J: TRBJ1-2
DNA: TGTGCCAGCAGCAGGGCGGGCAGGGGCGACTATGGCTACACCTTC
CDR3: CASSRAGRGDYGYTF

size: once
D: .
V: TRBV6-2/TRBV6-3
J: TRBJ2-7
DNA: TGTGCCAGCAGTTACGGGGCCTCCTACGAGCAGTACTTC
CDR3: CASSYGASYEQYF

size: once
D: TRBD1
V: TRBV7-2
J: TRBJ1-3
DNA: TGTGCCAGCAGCTTGGGACAGGGGCCTTCTCTGGGAAACACCATATATTTT
CDR3: CASSLGQGPSLGNTIYF

size: .
D: .
V: TRBV5-4
J: TRBJ2-5
DNA: TGTGCCAGCAGCTTACCGGGGCTCCGGAGTGAGACCCAGTACTTC
CDR3: CASSLPGLRSETQYF

size: once
D: .
V: TRBV7-2
J: TRBJ1-3
DNA: TGTGCCAGCAGCTTAGACTCCGGAAACACCATATATTTT
CDR3: CASSLDSGNTIYF

size: .
D: TRBD2
V: TRBV6-5
J: TRBJ2-7
DNA: TGTGCCAGCAGAACGGGCGGGAGTTATTACGAGCAGTACTTC
CDR3: CASRTGGSYYEQYF

size: .
D: .
V: TRBV5-4
J: TRBJ1-6
DNA: TGTGCCAGCAGCGCACTAGGAGATTCACCCCTCCACTTT
CDR3: CASSALGDSPLHF

size: .
D: TRBD2
V: TRBV10-3
J: TRBJ2-7
DNA: TGTGCCATCGGGGTAGCGGGAGGTACCTACGAGCAGTACTTC
CDR3: CAIGVAGGTYEQYF

size: .
D: .
V: TRBV4-2
J: TRBJ1-1
DNA: TGTGCCAGCAGCCAAGAAATTACGGGGAACACTGAAGCTTTCTTT
CDR3: CASSQEITGNTEAFF

size: .
D: .
V: TRBV19
J: TRBJ1-5
DNA: TGTGCAAGTGCAATTACGCGCACAAATCAGCCCCAGCATTTT
CDR3: CASAITRTNQPQHF

size: .
D: .
V: TRBV24-1
J: TRBJ2-3
DNA: TGTGCCACCAGTGGCCAAGGGACGGCCCCTAGCACAGATACGCAGTATTTT
CDR3: CATSGQGTAPSTDTQYF

size: .
D: .
V: TRBV5-6
J: TRBJ1-2
DNA: TGTGCCAGCAGCTCACTTCAGATCGGGGGTGGCTACACCTTC
CDR3: CASSSLQIGGGYTF

size: .
D: TRBD1
V: TRBV10-1
J: TRBJ1-1
DNA: TGCGCCAGCACCGACAGGGACACTGAAGCTTTCTTT
CDR3: CASTDRDTEAFF

size: .
D: TRBD1
V: TRBV2
J: TRBJ1-2
DNA: TGTGCCAGCAATGCCCGACAGGGCAACTATGGCTACACCTTC
CDR3: CASNARQGNYGYTF

size: .
D: .
V: TRBV6-5
J: TRBJ2-2
DNA: TGTGCCAGCAGTTGGGGACAGAACACCGGGGAGCTGTTTTTT
CDR3: CASSWGQNTGELFF

size: .
D: TRBD1
V: TRBV9
J: TRBJ1-4
DNA: TGTGCCAGCAGCACTCGGGACAGGGGGCGTGAAAAACTGTTTTTT
CDR3: CASSTRDRGREKLFF

size: .
D: TRBD2
V: TRBV6-6
J: TRBJ2-5
DNA: TGTGCCAGCAGTTATCCAGCGGGGGTCCAAGAGACCCAGTACTTC
CDR3: CASSYPAGVQETQYF

size: .
D: .
V: TRBV27
J: TRBJ1-1
DNA: TGTGCCAGCAACAGGGCCCCCTACACTGAAGCTTTCTTT
CDR3: CASNRAPYTEAFF

size: .
D: .
V: TRBV27
J: TRBJ1-2
DNA: TGTGCCAGCAGTTTATCCGTTAACTATGGCTACACCTTC
CDR3: CASSLSVNYGYTF

size: .
D: TRBD1
V: TRBV12-3/TRBV12-4
J: TRBJ2-5
DNA: TGTGCCAGCACTATGACAGGGACGGAGACCCAGTACTTC
CDR3: CASTMTGTETQYF

size: .
D: .
V: TRBV7-3
J: TRBJ1-2
DNA: TGTGCCAGCAGCTCCGGGACGAATCAGGGCTACACCTTC
CDR3: CASSSGTNQGYTF

size: .
D: TRBD1
V: TRBV24-1
J: TRBJ2-2
DNA: TGTGCCACCAGTGACCCCGGGACAGGGATGACCGGGGAGCTGTTTTTT
CDR3: CATSDPGTGMTGELFF

size: .
D: TRBD2
V: TRBV7-2
J: TRBJ2-3
DNA: TGTGCCAGCAGCTTAAGGTTAGCGGGGGTTGGAGATACGCAGTATTTT
CDR3: CASSLRLAGVGDTQYF

size: few
D: TRBD2
V: TRBV6-1
J: TRBJ2-1
DNA: TGTGCCAGCAGTGAAACACGGGGGGGCCTCTACAATGAGCAGTTCTTC
CDR3: CASSETRGGLYNEQFF

size: .
D: TRBD1
V: TRBV5-1
J: TRBJ1-1
DNA: TGCGCCAGCAGCTCGGACAGGGTGAACACTGAAGCTTTCTTT
CDR3: CASSSDRVNTEAFF

size: .
D: .
V: TRBV4-3
J: TRBJ2-7
DNA: TGCGCCAGCAGCCAAGATCGCCTCGAGCAGTACTTC
CDR3: CASSQDRLEQYF

size: once
D: .
V: TRBV29-1
J: TRBJ2-5
DNA: TGCAGCGCCCGTCGTCTGCAAGAGACCCAGTACTTC
CDR3: CSARRLQETQYF

size: .
D: .
V: TRBV9
J: TRBJ2-2
DNA: TGTGCCAGCAGCGAGGGGACCGGGGAGCTGTTTTTT
CDR3: CASSEGTGELFF

size: .
D: TRBD1
V: TRBV24-1
J: TRBJ2-5
DNA: TGTGCCACCAGCCCTCGGGACAGAAAACAAGAGACCCAGTACTTC
CDR3: CATSPRDRKQETQYF

size: .
D: .
V: TRBV5-1
J: TRBJ1-6
DNA: TGCGCCAGCAGCACAGGACAACCAGATTCACCCCTCCACTTT
CDR3: CASSTGQPDSPLHF

size: .
D: .
V: TRBV27
J: TRBJ2-5
DNA: TGTGCCAGCAGTTTATCGTATACGGGACCATCTAGATATCAAGAGACCCAGTACTTC
CDR3: CASSLSYTGPSRYQETQYF

size: once
D: TRBD2
V: TRBV11-2
J: TRBJ2-3
DNA: TGTGCCAGCAGCACAACTAGCGGTTCCACAGATACGCAGTATTTT
CDR3: CASSTTSGSTDTQYF

size: .
D: .
V: TRBV6-5
J: TRBJ1-2
DNA: TGTGCCAGCAGTTACGCGGCGGGAGCGCTCAACTATGGCTACACCTTC
CDR3: CASSYAAGALNYGYTF

size: .
D: TRBD2
V: TRBV27
J: TRBJ2-4
DNA: TGTGCCAGCCGGCTAGCGGGAGGTCAAAACATTCAGTACTTC
CDR3: CASRLAGGQNIQYF

size: .
D: .
V: TRBV6-5
J: TRBJ1-3
DNA: TGTGCCAGCAGGCAGAACTCTGGAAACACCATATATTTT
CDR3: CASRQNSGNTIYF

size: .
D: .
V: TRBV7-2
J: TRBJ2-3
DNA: TGTGCCAGCAGCTTACAACTCCTTGGGGGCACAGATACGCAGTATTTT
CDR3: CASSLQLLGGTDTQYF

size: .
D: TRBD2
V: TRBV11-2
J: TRBJ2-5
DNA: TGTGCCAGCATGATTCCCGGGGGGGAGACCCAGTACTTC
CDR3: CASMIPGGETQYF

size: once
D: TRBD1
V: TRBV18
J: TRBJ1-4
DNA: TGTGCCAGCTCACCTCGGGGACAGGGGATTGAAAAACTGTTTTTT
CDR3: CASSPRGQGIEKLFF

size: .
D: .
V: TRBV6-5
J: TRBJ1-5
DNA: TGTGCCAGCTCCAATGTTGGACAGATCGATCAGCCCCAGCATTTT
CDR3: CASSNVGQIDQPQHF

size: .
D: .
V: TRBV7-2
J: TRBJ2-3
DNA: TGTGCCAGCAGCTTAGTCCTCACCTCCGATACGCAGTATTTT
CDR3: CASSLVLTSDTQYF

size: .
D: TRBD1
V: TRBV5-6
J: TRBJ1-2
DNA: TGTGCCAGCAGCCCCGGACAGGTTAATGGCTACACCTTC
CDR3: CASSPGQVNGYTF

size: .
D: .
V: TRBV18
J: TRBJ2-1
DNA: TGTGCCAGCTCACCGAGGCCCAATGAGCAGTTCTTC
CDR3: CASSPRPNEQFF

size: .
D: TRBD1
V: TRBV5-6
J: TRBJ2-7
DNA: TGTGCCAGCAGTAAACCCGGGACAGCCTACGAGCAGTACTTC
CDR3: CASSKPGTAYEQYF

size: .
D: .
V: TRBV6-1
J: TRBJ2-7
DNA: TGTGCCAGCAGTGAAGCTTCAGGGGGGGGGCAGTACTTC
CDR3: CASSEASGGGQYF

size: few
D: TRBD1
V: TRBV12-3/TRBV12-4
J: TRBJ1-2
DNA: TGTGCCGCCGGGACAGTCCTCGGCGGGGGCTACACCTTC
CDR3: CAAGTVLGGGYTF

size: .
D: .
V: TRBV5-1
J: TRBJ1-1
DNA: TGCGCCAGCAGCCTCGGTCTGGTATACACTGAAGCTTTCTTT
CDR3: CASSLGLVYTEAFF

size: .
D: TRBD1
V: TRBV4-1
J: TRBJ2-5
DNA: TGCGCCAGCAGCCAATTCCCGGGACAGGGGGATCAAGAGACCCAGTACTTC
CDR3: CASSQFPGQGDQETQYF